This T cell receptor beta chain was found in a study of blood T cell repertoires in COVID-19. Patients of the Seattle cohort, enrolled during active infection, were followed longitudinally. Per the study methods: Cell counts per sample came from amplifying reference gene primers. TCRdb keeps only in-frame clones here, not all; method: immunoSEQ multiplex PCR. V and J calls and clone size follow that table, whereas D and trimming were derived from the DNA. This table holds 430,000 or so clones, 80% to 90% found once. Per the germline V gene, CDR1 is SEHNR and CDR2 is FQNEAQ (reference sequence). V trimming: 5 bases; J trimming: 4 bases; junction bases outside the gene matches: 11. The CDR3 runs to 16 residues.

The rearrangement links TRBV7-9 to TRBJ2-5; TRBD1 aligns across 9 bases. This TCR was sampled from a man aged 18 to 35 with COVID-19, enrolled during active disease. The sequenced material came from peripheral blood. CDR3 nucleotide sequence: TGTGCCAGCAGCCCAGGACAGGGGTGGGCCGGAGAGACCCAGTACTTC. Its protein is CASSPGQGWAGETQYF.